Listed below are T cell receptor beta chains from one sample, sequenced in a study of T-cell reconstitution after alpha-beta-depleted transplantation in children. TCRdb recomputed calls from the PCR reads with MiXCR, one row per CDR3 protein. This sample has about 980,000 distinct CDR3 sequences, with about 30% found just once. The sequences come from PBMCs, mostly from graft donor cells, collected 360 days after TCRalphabeta/CD19-depleted stem cell transplant. The receptors shown here come from a boy under three years old who had a stem cell transplant for SCID, so the T cells may come from the graft donor. The CDR3 runs from the conserved cysteine through the conserved F or W. The D gene is left open where the match is weak. Size tells how often a clone was seen (once, few, many) or the class of an expanded clone, and some rows leave it out.

len	abundance	v_gene	j_gene	d_gene	CDR3nt	CDR3aa
15	few	TRBV5-1	TRBJ2-5	TRBD1	TGCGCCAGCAGCTTGGCTGGACAGGCACCAGAGACCCAGTACTTC	CASSLAGQAPETQYF
16	few	TRBV27	TRBJ2-7	TRBD2	TGTGCCAGCACCCAAACTAGCGGGGAGCTACACTACGAGCAGTACTTC	CASTQTSGELHYEQYF
13	few	TRBV6-2/TRBV6-3	TRBJ2-4	.	TGTGCCAGCAGTTCGCAAGGGTCGAACATTCAGTACTTC	CASSSQGSNIQYF
15	.	TRBV7-2	TRBJ2-2	TRBD2	TGTGCCAGCAGGACCGGGACTAGAGACACCGGGGAGCTGTTTTTT	CASRTGTRDTGELFF
15	few	TRBV11-2	TRBJ2-2	.	TGTGCCAGCAGCTTAGCCTGGGGGAACACCGGGGAGCTGTTTTTT	CASSLAWGNTGELFF
14	.	TRBV7-8	TRBJ1-2	.	TGTGCCAGCAGCCCATTCGAGGGGGTCGATGGCTACACCTTC	CASSPFEGVDGYTF
16	.	TRBV6-5	TRBJ2-3	TRBD1	TGTGCCAGCAGTTACCCTGGGACAGGGGGCGCAGATACGCAGTATTTT	CASSYPGTGGADTQYF
16	.	TRBV20-1	TRBJ1-6	.	TGCAGTGCTAGGCCACTTTCGGGACTTCAAAATTCACCCCTCCACTTT	CSARPLSGLQNSPLHF
14	few	TRBV20-1	TRBJ1-4	.	TGCAGTGCTAGGAGGACAGTGGGAGGAGAAAAACTGTTTTTT	CSARRTVGGEKLFF
13	few	TRBV6-6	TRBJ1-1	.	TGTGCCAGTACGGCGATGGAAAACACTGAAGCTTTCTTT	CASTAMENTEAFF
13	few	TRBV20-1	TRBJ2-2	.	TGCAGTGCTAACCTTCCGTGGACCGGGGAGCTGTTTTTT	CSANLPWTGELFF
12	.	TRBV20-1	TRBJ1-2	.	TGCAGTGCTAGGAGGGTAGTCTATGGCTACACCTTC	CSARRVVYGYTF
13	.	TRBV19	TRBJ2-7	.	TGTGCCAGTAGTATTATGGTTTCGCGGGAGCAGTACTTC	CASSIMVSREQYF
15	.	TRBV4-3	TRBJ2-5	TRBD2	TGCGCCAGCAGCCAAGAGGGGACTAGCGGAGAGACCCAGTACTTC	CASSQEGTSGETQYF
15	few	TRBV10-3	TRBJ2-5	TRBD2	TGTGCCACCGGGACTAGCGGTTTCTCACAAGAGACCCAGTACTTC	CATGTSGFSQETQYF
15	.	TRBV2	TRBJ2-3	.	TGTGCCAGCAGTGGAATAGGGGGGAGCACAGATACGCAGTATTTT	CASSGIGGSTDTQYF
14	.	TRBV19	TRBJ1-1	.	TGTGCCAGTAGTATGACAGGAGGCAACACTGAAGCTTTCTTT	CASSMTGGNTEAFF
15	.	TRBV10-3	TRBJ1-5	TRBD1	TGTGCCATCAGCGGGACAGGGAATAGCAATCAGCCCCAGCATTTT	CAISGTGNSNQPQHF
17	.	TRBV20-1	TRBJ2-3	.	TGCAGTGCTCCTAATTCGGGGCCCACTCTTAACACAGATACGCAGTATTTT	CSAPNSGPTLNTDTQYF
13	.	TRBV28	TRBJ2-1	.	TGTGCCAGCTGCGCCGTTTACATCCATGAGCAGTTCTTC	CASCAVYIHEQFF
16	few	TRBV6-5	TRBJ1-1	TRBD1	TGTGCCAGCAGTTACTCGACCGGCAGGGGGACGACTGAAGCTTTCTTT	CASSYSTGRGTTEAFF
16	.	TRBV7-9	TRBJ2-2	TRBD1	TGTGCCTGCAGCGATTGGGACAGATCCAACTCGGGGGAGCTGTTTTTT	CACSDWDRSNSGELFF
14	.	TRBV5-6	TRBJ2-3	TRBD1	TGTGCCAGCAGCTTGCAGGGGGCGAGTTATACGCAGTATTTT	CASSLQGASYTQYF
16	.	TRBV15	TRBJ2-7	.	TGTGCCACCAGCAGAGATCCCCTTGGCGGAACCTACGAGCAGTACTTC	CATSRDPLGGTYEQYF
18	.	TRBV7-2	TRBJ2-1	TRBD1	TGTGCCAGCAGCCTTCGCGTTGACCAGGGGGTAAGGAACAATGAGCAGTTCTTC	CASSLRVDQGVRNNEQFF
15	few	TRBV5-5	TRBJ1-6	.	TGTGCCAGCAGCACATTTCTAGGGGATAATTCACCCCTCCACTTT	CASSTFLGDNSPLHF
13	few	TRBV3-1	TRBJ2-5	.	TGTGCCAGCAGCCAAGATCTTCCGGGACCTCGGTACTTC	CASSQDLPGPRYF
15	few	TRBV3-1	TRBJ1-3	.	TGTGCCAGCAGCCAGATCCTGTTAACTGGAAACACCATATATTTT	CASSQILLTGNTIYF
13	few	TRBV11-2	TRBJ1-1	.	TGTGCCAGCAGCTTTACAGGGCTGGCTGAAGCTTTCTTT	CASSFTGLAEAFF
13	once	TRBV7-9	TRBJ2-7	.	TGTGCCAGCAGCTTTAACCAGATCTACGAGCAGTACTTC	CASSFNQIYEQYF
16	.	TRBV5-1	TRBJ1-2	.	TGCGCCAGCAGCTTGGGAGTAGGTCAGGGGACATATGGCTACACCTTC	CASSLGVGQGTYGYTF
15	.	TRBV4-3	TRBJ1-4	.	TGCGCCAGCAGCCCGAACCAGGGGTTTAATGAAAAACTGTTTTTT	CASSPNQGFNEKLFF
15	few	TRBV4-3	TRBJ1-2	TRBD1	TGCGCCAGCAGCCCCCGGACAGGGGGATACTATGGCTACACCTTC	CASSPRTGGYYGYTF
14	few	TRBV15	TRBJ1-1	.	TGTGCCACCTTAGCGGAACATGGGTCCACTGAAGCTTTCTTT	CATLAEHGSTEAFF
16	.	TRBV20-1	TRBJ2-2	TRBD1	TGCAGTGCTAGCGAGGACAGGGCCGAGAACACCGGGGAGCTGTTTTTT	CSASEDRAENTGELFF
15	once	TRBV15	TRBJ2-7	.	TGTGCCACCAGCCCACAGGGACTGCCCTCCTACGAGCAGTACTTC	CATSPQGLPSYEQYF
14	.	TRBV2	TRBJ2-7	.	TGTGCCAGCAGTGAAGCGCGGGCGGCCTACGAGCAGTACTTC	CASSEARAAYEQYF
16	.	TRBV5-1	TRBJ1-6	.	TGCGCCAGCAGCCCGGAGGCGGGGCCCGGCGGAGGTGCCCTCCACTTT	CASSPEAGPGGGALHF
14	once	TRBV7-2	TRBJ2-7	TRBD1	TGTGCCAGCAGCGGGGGACAGGCCTCCTACGAGCAGTACTTC	CASSGGQASYEQYF
16	.	TRBV29-1	TRBJ2-1	.	TGCAGCGTTGAAGACCTCCCTAGCGAATCCTACAATGAGCAGTTCTTC	CSVEDLPSESYNEQFF
14	few	TRBV6-5	TRBJ2-7	.	TGTGCCAGCAGTTATGGGCAGTTCTCCTACGAGCAGTACTTC	CASSYGQFSYEQYF
13	few	TRBV20-1	TRBJ2-5	.	TGCAGCCCGAAACAGGGCGTCAGTGGGACCCAGTACTTC	CSPKQGVSGTQYF
18	.	TRBV6-5	TRBJ2-1	.	TGTGCCAGCAGTTACTCTTCTCAGCCGGGGGGCCGCTTTAGTGAGCAGTTCTTC	CASSYSSQPGGRFSEQFF
15	few	TRBV4-2	TRBJ2-5	.	TGTGCCAGCAGCCAAGGCCCGGGGTACCAAGAGACCCAGTACTTC	CASSQGPGYQETQYF
16	.	TRBV9	TRBJ2-1	TRBD2	TGTGCCAGCAGCGTAGTGGCGGGGGGGCCTTGGAATGAGCAGTTCTTC	CASSVVAGGPWNEQFF
16	.	TRBV9	TRBJ2-2	TRBD2	TGTGCCAGCAGCGTAGCTGGCGGGGGGCCCACCGGGGAGCTGTTTTTT	CASSVAGGGPTGELFF
13	few	TRBV20-1	TRBJ2-7	.	TGCAGCGTTCAGGGGCAGAGCTCCTACGAGCAGTACTTC	CSVQGQSSYEQYF